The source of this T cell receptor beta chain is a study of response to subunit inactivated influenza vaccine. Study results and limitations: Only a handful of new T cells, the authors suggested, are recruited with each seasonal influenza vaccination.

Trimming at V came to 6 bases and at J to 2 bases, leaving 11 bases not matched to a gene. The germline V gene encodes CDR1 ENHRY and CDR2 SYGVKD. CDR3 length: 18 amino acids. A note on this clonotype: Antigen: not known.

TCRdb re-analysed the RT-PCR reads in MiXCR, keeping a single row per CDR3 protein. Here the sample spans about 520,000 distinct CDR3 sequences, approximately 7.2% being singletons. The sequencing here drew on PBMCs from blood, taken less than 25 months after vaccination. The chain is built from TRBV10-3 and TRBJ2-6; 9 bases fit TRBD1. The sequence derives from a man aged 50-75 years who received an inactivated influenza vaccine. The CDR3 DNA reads TGTGCCATCAGACCTGGACAGGGGTCGTACCCTGGGGCCAACGTCCTGACTTTC. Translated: CAIRPGQGSYPGANVLTF.